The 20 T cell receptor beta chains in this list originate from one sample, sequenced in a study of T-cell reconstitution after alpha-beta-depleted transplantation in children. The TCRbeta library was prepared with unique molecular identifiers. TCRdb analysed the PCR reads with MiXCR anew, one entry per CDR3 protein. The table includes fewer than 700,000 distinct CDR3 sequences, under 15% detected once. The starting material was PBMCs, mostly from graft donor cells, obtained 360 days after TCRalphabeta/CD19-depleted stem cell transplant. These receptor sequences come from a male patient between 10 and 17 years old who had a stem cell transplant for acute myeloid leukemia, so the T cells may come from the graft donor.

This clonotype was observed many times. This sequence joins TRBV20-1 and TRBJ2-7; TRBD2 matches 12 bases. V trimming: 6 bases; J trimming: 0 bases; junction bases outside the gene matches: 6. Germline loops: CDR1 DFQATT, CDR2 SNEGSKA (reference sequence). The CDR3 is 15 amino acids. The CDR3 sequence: CSALAGGRGSYEQYF. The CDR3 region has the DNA TGCAGTGCCCTAGCGGGAGGGAGGGGCTCCTACGAGCAGTACTTC.

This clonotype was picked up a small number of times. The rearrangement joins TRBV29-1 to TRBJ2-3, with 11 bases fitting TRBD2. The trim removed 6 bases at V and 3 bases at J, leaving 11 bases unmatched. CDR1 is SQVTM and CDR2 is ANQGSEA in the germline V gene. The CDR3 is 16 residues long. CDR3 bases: TGCAGCGTCCTACAACGGCTAGCGGGAGGAACAGATACGCAGTATTTT. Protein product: CSVLQRLAGGTDTQYF.

Written as DNA, the CDR3 is TGCGCCAGCAGCTTGGCCTCTAGCGGGAGAATCAATGAGCAGTTCTTC. Protein sequence: CASSLASSGRINEQFF. The gene calls are TRBV5-1 and TRBJ2-1, with TRBD2 matching over 10 bases. Looked up from germline, CDR1 is SGHRS and CDR2 is YFSETQ. With 0 bases clipped from V and 6 bases from J, the junction kept 6 bases outside the gene matches. The CDR3 totals 16 residues. Supplemented by reference TRBV5-1 and TRBJ2-1, the full variable domain reads KAGVTQTPRYLIKTRGQQVTLSCSPISGHRSVSWYQQTPGQGLQFLFEYFSETQRNKGNFPGRFSGRQFSNSRSEMNVSTLELGDSALYLCASSLASSGRINEQFFGPGTRLTVL.

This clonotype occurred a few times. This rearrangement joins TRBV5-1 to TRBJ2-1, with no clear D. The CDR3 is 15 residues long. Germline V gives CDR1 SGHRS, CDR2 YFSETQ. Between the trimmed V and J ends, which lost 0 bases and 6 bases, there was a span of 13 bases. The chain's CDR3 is CASSLGRRSTNEQFF. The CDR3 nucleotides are TGCGCCAGCAGCTTGGGTAGGCGGTCTACCAATGAGCAGTTCTTC.

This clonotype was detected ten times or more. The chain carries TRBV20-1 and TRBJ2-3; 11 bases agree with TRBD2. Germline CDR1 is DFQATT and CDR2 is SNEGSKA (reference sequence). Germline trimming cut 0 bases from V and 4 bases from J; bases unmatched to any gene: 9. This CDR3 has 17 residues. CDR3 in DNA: TGCAGTGCTAGAGATCCAATAGCGGGAGGGCTCGCAGATACGCAGTATTTT. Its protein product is CSARDPIAGGLADTQYF.

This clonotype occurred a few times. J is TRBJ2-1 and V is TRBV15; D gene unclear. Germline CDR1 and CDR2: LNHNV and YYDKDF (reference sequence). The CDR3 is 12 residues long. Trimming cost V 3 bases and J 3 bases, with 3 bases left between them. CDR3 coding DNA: TGTGCCACCAGCAGTCGCTACAATGAGCAGTTCTTC. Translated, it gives CATSSRYNEQFF.

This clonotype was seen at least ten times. The CDR3 DNA sequence: TGTGCCAGCAGTTCCGGGACTCTCCGCACAGATACGCAGTATTTT. Translation: CASSSGTLRTDTQYF. The chain couples TRBV28 to TRBJ2-3, with a weak D call TRBD2 (6 bases). Germline V gene sequence: CDR1 MDHEN, CDR2 SYDVKM. The CDR3 covers 15 residues. V was shortened by 4 bases and J by 1 base, with 12 bases between the two germline ends.

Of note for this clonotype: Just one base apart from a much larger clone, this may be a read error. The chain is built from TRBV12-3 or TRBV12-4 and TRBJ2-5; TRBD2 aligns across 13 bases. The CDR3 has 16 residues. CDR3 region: CASSQGLAGAGETQHF. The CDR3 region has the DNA TGTGCCAGCAGTCAAGGACTAGCGGGAGCCGGAGAGACCCAGCACTTC.

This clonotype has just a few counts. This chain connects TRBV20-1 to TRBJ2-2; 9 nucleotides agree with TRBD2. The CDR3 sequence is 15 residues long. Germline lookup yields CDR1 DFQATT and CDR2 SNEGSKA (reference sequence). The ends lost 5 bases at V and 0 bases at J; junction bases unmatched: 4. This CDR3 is CSAPTSGPNTGELFF. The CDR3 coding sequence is TGCAGTGCTCCCACTAGCGGGCCGAACACCGGGGAGCTGTTTTTT.

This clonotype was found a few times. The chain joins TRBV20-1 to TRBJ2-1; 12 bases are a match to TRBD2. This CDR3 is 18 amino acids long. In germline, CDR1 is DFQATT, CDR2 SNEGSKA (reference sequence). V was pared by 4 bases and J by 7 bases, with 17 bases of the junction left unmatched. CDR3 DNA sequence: TGCAGTGCTAAGATCGCTAGCGGGAGGGTCCGGGCGGGAAATGAGCAGTTCTTC. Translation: CSAKIASGRVRAGNEQFF.

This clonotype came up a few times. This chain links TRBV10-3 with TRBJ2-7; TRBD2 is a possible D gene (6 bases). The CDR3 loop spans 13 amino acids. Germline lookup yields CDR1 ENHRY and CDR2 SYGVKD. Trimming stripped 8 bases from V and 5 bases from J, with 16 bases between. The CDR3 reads CAIGSGPGDEQYF. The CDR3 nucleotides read TGTGCCATCGGTAGCGGTCCGGGTGACGAGCAGTACTTC.

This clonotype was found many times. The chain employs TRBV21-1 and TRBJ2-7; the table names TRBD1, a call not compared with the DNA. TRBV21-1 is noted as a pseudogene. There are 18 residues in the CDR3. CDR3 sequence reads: CASSKKLRPRHWGYEQYF. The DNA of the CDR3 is TGTGCCAGCAGCAAAAAGCTCCGGCCCCGACATTGGGGCTACGAGCAGTACTTC.

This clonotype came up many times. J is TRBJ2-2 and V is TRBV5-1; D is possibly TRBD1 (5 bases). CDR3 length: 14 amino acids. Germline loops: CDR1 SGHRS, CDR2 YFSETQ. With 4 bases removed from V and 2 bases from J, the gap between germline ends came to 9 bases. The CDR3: CASSIGHNTGELFF. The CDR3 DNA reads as TGCGCCAGCAGCATCGGACACAACACCGGGGAGCTGTTTTTT.

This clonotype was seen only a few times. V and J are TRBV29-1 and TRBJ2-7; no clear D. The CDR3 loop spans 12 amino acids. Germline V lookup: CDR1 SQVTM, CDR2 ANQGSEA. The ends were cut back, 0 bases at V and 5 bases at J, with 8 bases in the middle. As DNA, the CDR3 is TGCAGCGTTGAAGATATGGTAGACGAGCAGTACTTC. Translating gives CSVEDMVDEQYF.

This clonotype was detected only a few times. CDR3 in amino acids: CASSPQIQVSGANVLTF. The CDR3, as DNA: TGTGCCAGCAGTCCCCAAATACAGGTCTCTGGGGCCAACGTCCTGACTTTC. V and J are TRBV12-3 or TRBV12-4 and TRBJ2-6; possibly TRBD1 for D (5 bases). V was trimmed by 5 bases and J by 0 bases, leaving 14 bases between them. CDR3 length: 17 amino acids.

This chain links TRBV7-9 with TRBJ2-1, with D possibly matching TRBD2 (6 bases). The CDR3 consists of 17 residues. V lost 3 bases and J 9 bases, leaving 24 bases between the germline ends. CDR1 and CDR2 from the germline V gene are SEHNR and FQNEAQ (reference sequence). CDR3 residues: CASSLEWGGEEGSEQFF. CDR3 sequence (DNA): TGTGCCAGCAGCTTGGAATGGGGAGGCGAGGAGGGGAGTGAGCAGTTCTTC.

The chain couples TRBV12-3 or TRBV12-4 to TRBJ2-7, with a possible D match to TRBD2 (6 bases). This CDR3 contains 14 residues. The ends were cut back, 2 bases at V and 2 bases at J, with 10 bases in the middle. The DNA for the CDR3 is TGTGCCAGCAGTTTAATGGGCGGGACCTACGAGCAGTACTTC. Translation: CASSLMGGTYEQYF.

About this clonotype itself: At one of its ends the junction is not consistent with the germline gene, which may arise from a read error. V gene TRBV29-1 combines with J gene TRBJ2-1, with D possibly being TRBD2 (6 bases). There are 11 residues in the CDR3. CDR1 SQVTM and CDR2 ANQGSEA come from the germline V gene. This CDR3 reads CSVQTSPQRLF. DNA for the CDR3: TGCAGCGTTCAAACTAGCCCTCAGCGGCTCTTC.

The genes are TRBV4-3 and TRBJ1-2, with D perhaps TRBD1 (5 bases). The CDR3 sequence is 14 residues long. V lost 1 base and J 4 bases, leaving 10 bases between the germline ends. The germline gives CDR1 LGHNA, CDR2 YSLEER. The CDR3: CASSQVRGPYGYTF. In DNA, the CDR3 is TGCGCCAGCAGCCAAGTTAGGGGTCCCTATGGCTACACCTTC.

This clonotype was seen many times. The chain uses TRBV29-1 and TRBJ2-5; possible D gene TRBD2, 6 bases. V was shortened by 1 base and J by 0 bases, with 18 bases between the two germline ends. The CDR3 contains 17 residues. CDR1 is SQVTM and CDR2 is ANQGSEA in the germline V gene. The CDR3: CSVEGGTQARNQETQYF. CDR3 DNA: TGCAGCGTTGAAGGAGGGACTCAAGCGAGGAACCAAGAGACCCAGTACTTC. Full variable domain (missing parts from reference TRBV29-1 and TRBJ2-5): SAVISQKPSRDICQRGTSLTIQCQVDSQVTMMFWYRQQPGQSLTLIATANQGSEATYESGFVIDKFPISRPNLTFSTLTVSNMSPEDSSIYLCSVEGGTQARNQETQYFGPGTRLLVL.